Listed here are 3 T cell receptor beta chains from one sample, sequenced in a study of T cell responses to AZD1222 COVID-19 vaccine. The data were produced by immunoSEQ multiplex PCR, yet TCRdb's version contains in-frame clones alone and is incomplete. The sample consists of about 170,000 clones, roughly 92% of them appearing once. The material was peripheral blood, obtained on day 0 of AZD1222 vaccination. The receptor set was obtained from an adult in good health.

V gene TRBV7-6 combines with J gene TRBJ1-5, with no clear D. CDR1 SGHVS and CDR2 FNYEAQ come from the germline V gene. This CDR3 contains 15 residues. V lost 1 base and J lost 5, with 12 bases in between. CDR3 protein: CASSLDEGFYQPQHF. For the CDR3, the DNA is TGTGCCAGCAGCTTAGACGAAGGGTTTTATCAGCCCCAGCATTTT.

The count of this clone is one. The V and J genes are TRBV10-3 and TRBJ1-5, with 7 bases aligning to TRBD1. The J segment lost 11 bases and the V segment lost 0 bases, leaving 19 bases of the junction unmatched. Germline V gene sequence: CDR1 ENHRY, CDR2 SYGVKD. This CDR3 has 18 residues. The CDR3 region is CAISESKGGRNSNWAQHF. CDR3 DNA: TGTGCCATCAGTGAGTCGAAAGGGGGCCGAAATAGCAATTGGGCCCAGCATTTT.

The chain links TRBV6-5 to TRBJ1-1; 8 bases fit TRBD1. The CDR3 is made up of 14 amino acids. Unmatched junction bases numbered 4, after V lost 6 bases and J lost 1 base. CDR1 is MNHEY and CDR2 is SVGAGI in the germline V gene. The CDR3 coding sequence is TGTGCCAGCAGGGTCGACAGGGGGAACACTGAAGCTTTCTTT. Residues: CASRVDRGNTEAFF.